The 9 T cell receptor beta chains in this list originate from one sample, sequenced in a study of blood T cell repertoires in COVID-19. The repertoire was sequenced with immunoSEQ multiplex PCR; TCRdb's copy has only in-frame clones and lacks some. The table has a few hundred thousand clones, around 84% seen once; the top ten hold roughly 1.4%. The sample taken for sequencing was peripheral blood. The receptors were sampled from a woman aged 40 to 50 who had recovered from COVID-19.

Only one count was recorded for this clone. V and J are TRBV20-1 and TRBJ1-1, with 7 bases that match TRBD1. CDR1 DFQATT and CDR2 SNEGSKA come from the germline V gene (reference sequence). CDR3 size: 12 residues. Trimming cost V 3 bases and J 7 bases; bases outside gene matches: 5. CDR3 coding DNA: TGCAGTGCTAGTACAGGGGTTGTTGAAGCTTTCTTT. Amino acid sequence: CSASTGVVEAFF.

CDR3 DNA: TGTGCCAGCAGTTTAACTAGCGGAGAGCAGTTCTTC. Translating gives CASSLTSGEQFF. The chain carries TRBV28 and TRBJ2-1; 8 positions match TRBD2. This CDR3 has 12 amino acids. The V and J ends lost 2 bases and 10 bases, in that order; junction bases with no gene match: 1. The germline CDR1 and CDR2 sequences are MDHEN and SYDVKM.

This chain connects TRBV5-1 to TRBJ1-1; D is possibly TRBD1 (5 bases). The CDR3 consists of 15 residues. Germline V CDR1 and CDR2: SGHRS, YFSETQ. Trimming shortened V by 1 base and J by 3 bases, and 13 bases separated the two germline ends. DNA of the CDR3: TGCGCCAGCAGCTTGCAAAGGGGAAGGGACACTGAAGCTTTCTTT. Translating gives CASSLQRGRDTEAFF.

This clone was seen more than once but under ten times. The chain is built from TRBV27 and TRBJ1-6; D perhaps matches TRBD1 (6 bases). Between the trimmed V and J ends, which lost 8 bases and 7 bases, there was a span of 12 bases. CDR1 and CDR2 (germline): MNHEY, SMNVEV (reference sequence). The CDR3 is made up of 13 amino acids. The CDR3 nucleotides read TGTGCCAGCGCACAGGGAAGGAATTCACCCCTCCACTTT. Translating gives CASAQGRNSPLHF.

The chain recombines TRBV29-1 with TRBJ1-1; D is unclear. The V end lost 4 bases, the J end lost 6 bases, and 15 bases lay between the germline ends. Germline-derived CDR1 and CDR2 are SQVTM and ANQGSEA. This CDR3 has 13 residues. The CDR3 sequence is CSVGWGADAEAFF. CDR3 nucleotide sequence: TGCAGCGTTGGGTGGGGAGCCGACGCTGAAGCTTTCTTT.

The chain employs TRBV5-8 and TRBJ2-5; D possibly corresponds to TRBD2 (6 bases). Looked up from germline, CDR1 is SGHTS and CDR2 is YDEGEE. The germline V and J ends were trimmed by 1 base and 5 bases, with 6 bases remaining between them. The CDR3 sequence is 12 residues long. DNA for the CDR3: TGTGCCAGCAGCTTGAGCGGGGAGACCCAGTACTTC. Translation: CASSLSGETQYF.

The genes are TRBV4-3 and TRBJ2-1; D perhaps matches TRBD2 (5 bases). CDR1 is LGHNA and CDR2 is YSLEER in the germline V gene. This CDR3 region has 14 residues. Trimming stripped 5 bases from V and 0 bases from J, with 8 bases between. CDR3 DNA: TGCGCCAGCAGCGAGGGCCTCTCCTACAATGAGCAGTTCTTC. It specifies CASSEGLSYNEQFF.

The chain employs TRBV10-3 and TRBJ2-5; TRBD2 agrees at 9 bases. V was clipped by 11 bases and J by 2 bases; unmatched bases: 12. Germline lookup yields CDR1 ENHRY and CDR2 SYGVKD. The CDR3 length is 15 residues. CDR3 loop: CASTLGAGGQETQYF. CDR3 DNA: TGTGCCTCCACCCTAGGAGCGGGGGGACAAGAGACCCAGTACTTC.

The chain combines TRBV7-3 with TRBJ2-2; 7 bases agree with TRBD2. Germline loops: CDR1 SGHTA, CDR2 FQGTGA. The CDR3 consists of 13 residues. J lost 1 base, V lost 9 bases, and 2 bases had no gene match. The CDR3 protein is CASSGRNTGELFF. Written as DNA, the CDR3 is TGTGCCAGTAGCGGGCGGAACACCGGGGAGCTGTTTTTT.